This T cell receptor (beta chain) came from a study of T cell repertoires in cytomegalovirus infection. Study details: A matching HLA type, together with CMV infection, was signaled by public TCR beta signatures.

This CDR3 is built from 11 residues. The V gene's germline CDR1 is GTSNPN and CDR2 SVGIG (reference sequence). V was pared by 3 bases and J by 7 bases, with 9 bases between. TCRdb analysed the reads with MiXCR anew, one entry per CDR3 protein. The table lists approximately 100,000 distinct CDR3 sequences, more than 20% of them singletons. As regards this clonotype: The antigen is unknown.

General observations from the study: Individuals carrying CMV plus the relevant HLA were identified by cumulative frequency of public TCR beta families.

The specimen was CD8+ T cells from PBMCs. This rearrangement joins TRBV30 to TRBJ1-2; no firm D call. This clonotype was sampled from a human donor in good health (CMV status not recorded). Some clones in this sample may be carry-over from other donors' samples. Here the CDR3 DNA reads TGTGCCTGGAGCACCGGTCTTGGCTACACCTTC. Its translation is CAWSTGLGYTF. Together with reference TRBV30 and TRBJ1-2, the CDR3 gives the full variable domain: SQTIHQWPATLVQPVGSPLSLECTVEGTSNPNLYWYRQAAGRGLQLLFYSVGIGQISSEVPQNLSASRPQDRQFILSSKKLLLSDSGFYLCAWSTGLGYTFGSGTRLTVV.